This is a list of T cell receptor beta chains from one sample in a study of cytomegalovirus exposure and HLA in healthy donors. Clones were sequenced by immunoSEQ multiplex PCR, and TCRdb holds only the in-frame ones, with some missing. The repertoire holds about 130,000 clones, with about 61% as singletons. Input material: PBMCs. All receptors derive from a woman between 35 and 50 years old in good health and CMV-seronegative. CDR3s leave out the opening cysteine and the closing phenylalanine or tryptophan. Fields, in order: V gene, CDR3 protein.

>TRBV11-2
ASSPGLVYEQY
>TRBV4-1
ASSHPDRVGVRTGELF
>TRBV11-2
ASSPGQGVDIQY
>TRBV11-2
ASSLSGGARGYT
>TRBV30
AWSAGQGGNEKLF
>TRBV5-1
ASSLEGVGADYGYT
>TRBV5-1
ASSPLTGRRLDTEAF
>TRBV18
ASSPAGGNYEQY
>TRBV30
AWSALPSSLPLSVFAAF
>TRBV7-2
ASTAFWGDTGELF
>TRBV6-5
ASSYARAQPQH
>TRBV5-6
ASSRRTGGGNSPLH
>TRBV5-4
ANTRAGDNEQF
>TRBV7-2
ASSTTSGGANIQY
>TRBV6-6
ASTLFRASNQPQH
>TRBV2
ASSEWGRTASNQPQH
>TRBV13
ASSFGARGANVLT
>TRBV19
ASTAGTGGAYEQY
>TRBV27
ASSLQGNGNTIY
>TRBV7-8
ASSYGTSGETQY
>TRBV20-1
SASETGELF
>TRBV7-9
ASSLGRLEQF
>TRBV27
ASSLVAGGPYQETQY
>TRBV7-9
ASSSWGGEPPTNEKLF
>TRBV6-5
ASRSDRYLYEQY
>TRBV7-9
ASSPWTGDYGYT